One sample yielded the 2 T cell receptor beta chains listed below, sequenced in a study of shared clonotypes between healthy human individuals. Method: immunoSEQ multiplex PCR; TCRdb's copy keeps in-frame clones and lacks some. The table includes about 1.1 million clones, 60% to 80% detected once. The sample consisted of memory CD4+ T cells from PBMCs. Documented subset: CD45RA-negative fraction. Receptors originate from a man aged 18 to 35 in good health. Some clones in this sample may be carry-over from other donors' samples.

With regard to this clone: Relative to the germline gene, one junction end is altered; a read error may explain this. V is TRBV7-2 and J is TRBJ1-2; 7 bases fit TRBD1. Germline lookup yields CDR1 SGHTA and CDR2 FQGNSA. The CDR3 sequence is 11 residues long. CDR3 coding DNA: TGTGCCAGCAGCTATGACAGGGCTATCATCTTC. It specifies CASSYDRAIIF.

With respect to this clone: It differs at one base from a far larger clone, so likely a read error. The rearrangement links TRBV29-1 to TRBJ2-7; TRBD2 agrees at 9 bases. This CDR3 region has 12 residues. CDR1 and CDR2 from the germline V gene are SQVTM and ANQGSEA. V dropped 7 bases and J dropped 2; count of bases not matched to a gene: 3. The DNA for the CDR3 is TGCAGCGCTAGGACTAGCGCCTACGAGCAGTACTTC. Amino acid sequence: CSARTSAYEQYF.